These T cell receptor beta chains were read from a single sample in a study of CD8+ T cells in alopecia areata. Some clones are missing from TCRdb's copy, which holds only in-frame ones; the method was immunoSEQ multiplex PCR. In the table there are 100,000 to 130,000 clones, 55% to 75% of which are singletons. Sequencing was done on a sample of CD8+ T cells sorted from blood. The receptor set was obtained from a human donor in good health. CDR3s include the opening cysteine and the closing phenylalanine or tryptophan.

TRBJ1-5 TRBV15 CATRLDSNQPQHF
TRBJ2-7 TRBV5-5 CASSLDYEQYF
TRBJ1-1 TRBV6-5 CASSLDRNTEAFF
TRBJ2-5 TRBV4-3 CASSQGLTETQYF
TRBJ1-3 TRBV2 CASSDFSRGGSGNTIYF
TRBJ1-1 TRBV4-1 CASSQDGWTYDPFF
TRBJ1-5 TRBV4-1 CASSPTSGGSNQPQHF
TRBJ2-7 TRBV4-1 CASSQVDPGEQYF
TRBJ1-6 TRBV18 CASSRRTGGRSPLHF
TRBJ2-7 TRBV7-9 CASSLGGGGEQYF
TRBJ2-1 TRBV6-5 CASSGIGRPNEQFF
TRBJ1-1 TRBV5-1 CASSPTGAPREAFF
TRBJ2-5 TRBV6-6 CASSYPPGTSMETQYF
TRBJ2-5 TRBV6-5 CASSYSGNIQETQYF
TRBJ2-3 TRBV29-1 CSVEAGTGKDTQYF
TRBJ2-3 TRBV4-2 CASSHALPGTTLPEGPDTQYF
TRBJ1-1 TRBV28 CASSGNTEAFF
TRBJ2-1 TRBV11-2 CASSPGLAGADSSYNEQFF
TRBJ1-2 TRBV5-4 CASSRKGLLDYGYTF
TRBJ1-2 TRBV6-5 CASSHRYRGWYGYTF
TRBJ1-2 TRBV4-3 CASSQERSTGRSTF
TRBJ2-3 TRBV6-4 CASSEGQGADTQYF
TRBJ1-6 TRBV13 CASSYKPTGPYNSPLHF
TRBJ1-5 TRBV23-1 CASSRRTGGDSGNQPQHF
TRBJ2-7 TRBV27 CASSQAASYEQYF
TRBJ2-1 TRBV9 CASSAYDTEQFF
TRBJ2-3 TRBV2 CASSQGQGATDTQYF
TRBJ2-7 TRBV25-1 CASSIQAWGEQYF
TRBJ2-5 TRBV9 CASSVERTQETQYF
TRBJ2-1 TRBV19 CASEAASGGNEQFF
TRBJ1-1 TRBV10-2 CASRQVLNTEAFF
TRBJ2-7 TRBV23-1 CASSQGTGEEQYF
TRBJ2-2 TRBV4-3 CASSQGRTGNGELFF
TRBJ1-1 TRBV5-1 CASSLFMGYTEAFF
TRBJ2-7 TRBV28 CASSRTGLAYEQYF
TRBJ2-3 TRBV2 CASSAQGAFTDTQYF
TRBJ2-4 TRBV4-1 CASSRPPVRGLVKNIQYF
TRBJ2-3 TRBV11-1 CASSLGVAQGSDTQYF
TRBJ2-7 TRBV11-2 CASIQKPDGRYF
TRBJ2-7 TRBV29-1 CSVEEGQEQYF
TRBJ1-2 TRBV7-9 CASNLWGVSDGYTF
TRBJ2-1 TRBV28 CASSLLGLAGGIYEQFF
TRBJ2-1 TRBV2 CASSEAQGTKGEQFF
TRBJ2-7 TRBV9 CASSPVGTGLYEQYF
TRBJ2-5 TRBV5-6 CASSPGQFLETQYF
TRBJ2-7 TRBV5-6 CASSRGTGSYEQYF
TRBJ1-4 TRBV15 CATSRDFGKLFF
TRBJ1-2 TRBV5-1 CASSPVGYYGYTF
TRBJ2-5 TRBV2 CASSPAWVRETQYF
TRBJ2-7 TRBV5-6 CASSPGTVSYEQYF
TRBJ1-1 TRBV25-1 CASSDQGDTEAFF
TRBJ1-1 TRBV4-1 CASSQESEAFEAFF
TRBJ2-3 TRBV18 CASTPGDSGGTDTQYF
TRBJ2-3 TRBV5-6 CASSLGGFSTDTQYF
TRBJ1-2 TRBV28 CAIETPYRSREGYTF
TRBJ1-1 TRBV7-9 CASSYGMSEAFF